The subject of this entry is one T cell receptor beta chain. What it binds is not known. The CDR3 contains 13 residues. CDR1 is SGHTA, CDR2 FQGNSA, per germline. Trimming removed 1 base from V and 4 bases from J, with 7 bases in between. These data come from a study of pediatric ulcerative colitis. Study-level points and caveats: This repertoire reflects total lymphocytes rather than subpopulations like regulatory T cells.

The rectum was sampled with one to two pinch biopsies at colonoscopy. No immunosuppressive drugs were given to ulcerative colitis patients before diagnostic colonoscopy. Only in-frame clones appear in the TCRdb table, and some are missing; sequencing was by immunoSEQ multiplex PCR. Found here are some 40,000 clones, 75% of them singletons; the top ten hold about 9.1%. The rearrangement links TRBV7-2 to TRBJ1-1; D unclear. This receptor was obtained from a boy between 5 and 17 years old with severe ulcerative colitis. The specimen sequenced was gut tissue. CDR3 nucleotide sequence: TGTGCCAGCAGCTTAGAACATAGCACTGAAGCTTTCTTT. Its translation: CASSLEHSTEAFF.